The sequence of this TCR beta chain was determined in a study of blood T cell repertoires in COVID-19. Measured with immunoSEQ multiplex PCR; TCRdb has only the in-frame clones, and not every one. The table lists approximately 28,000 clones, about 92% of them singletons. The CDR3 length is 16 residues. CDR1 is SGHTA, CDR2 FQGNSA, per germline. The ends lost 5 bases at V and 8 bases at J; junction bases unmatched: 9. The sequence derives from an older woman with COVID-19, enrolled during active disease. The chain joins TRBV7-2 to TRBJ2-4, with 13 positions matching TRBD2. Material for sequencing was peripheral blood. The CDR3 loop reads CASSAGLAGVVDIQYF. The CDR3 nucleotides are TGTGCCAGCAGCGCAGGACTAGCGGGAGTGGTGGACATTCAGTACTTC.